Detailed here is one T cell receptor beta chain. A J-beta primer mix and a sample-barcoded 5' primer were used in a second PCR of roughly 6 to 11 cycles. A template-switch adaptor containing 12 random nucleotides labeled each cDNA molecule. TCRdb reprocessed the 5' RACE reads via MiXCR and lists one record per CDR3 protein. The repertoire holds about 1.4 million distinct CDR3 sequences, approximately 59% seen once, with about 6.3% in the top ten. The data stem from a study of blood T cells in healthy people across ages. V shed 3 bases and J shed 10 bases, with 13 bases lying between them. Germline assignment: CDR1 DFQATT and CDR2 SNEGSKA (reference sequence). The CDR3 contains 11 residues.

This chain joins TRBV20-1 and TRBJ2-7; D not certain. The receptor comes from a man younger than 30 in good health. The sequenced sample consisted of blood. CDR3 in amino acids: CSARDRYIQYF. CDR3 bases: TGCAGTGCTAGGGACCGTTATATTCAGTACTTC.